The next 5 T cell receptor beta chains were all read from a single sample in a study of blood T cell repertoires in COVID-19. The table came from immunoSEQ multiplex PCR; TCRdb's copy has only in-frame clones and leaves some out. The table records 300,000 or so clones, roughly 90% of them present only once. The specimen was peripheral blood. The receptors stem from a man between 18 and 29 years old who had recovered from COVID-19.

The genes are TRBV12-2 and TRBJ2-3; TRBD2 is the table's D call and was not checked against the DNA. TRBV12-2 is a pseudogene segment. The CDR3 consists of 18 residues. This CDR3 reads CASRFDGTSGTSTDTQYF. The CDR3 DNA follows: TGTGCAAGTCGCTTCGACGGGACTAGCGGTACCAGCACAGATACGCAGTATTTT.

The chain employs TRBV4-1 and TRBJ2-7; D possibly corresponds to TRBD2 (6 bases). The CDR3 is 15 amino acids. V was trimmed by 0 bases and J by 4 bases, leaving 13 bases between them. From germline, CDR1 is MGHRA and CDR2 YSYEKL. CDR3: CASSQEWRVPYEQYF. CDR3 sequence (DNA): TGCGCCAGCAGCCAAGAATGGAGGGTTCCGTACGAGCAGTACTTC.

The chain is built from TRBV5-1 and TRBJ2-5, with 11 nucleotides matching TRBD1. Germline V CDR1 and CDR2: SGHRS, YFSETQ. V was pared by 4 bases and J by 3 bases, with 5 bases of the junction left unmatched. CDR3 size: 15 residues. The CDR3 sequence is CASSGTGGREETQYF. CDR3 nucleotides: TGCGCCAGCAGCGGGACAGGGGGTCGGGAAGAGACCCAGTACTTC.

J is TRBJ2-1 and V is TRBV4-3; 7 positions agree with TRBD2. Germline assignment: CDR1 LGHNA and CDR2 YSLEER. The CDR3 covers 17 residues. J gave up 5 bases and V 1 base, and 11 bases lay outside the gene matches. As DNA, the CDR3 is TGCGCCAGCAGCCAAGGTGGTGGGAGGGACCATCACAATGAGCAGTTCTTC. This gives the protein CASSQGGGRDHHNEQFF.

J is TRBJ1-4 and V is TRBV5-1, with TRBD1 identical over 7 bases. The CDR3 is 15 amino acids. Germline CDR1 is SGHRS and CDR2 is YFSETQ. The J segment lost 3 bases and the V segment lost 3 bases, leaving 5 bases of the junction unmatched. The CDR3 reads CASSSSGTANEKLFF. The CDR3 coding sequence is TGCGCCAGCAGCTCATCCGGGACAGCTAATGAAAAACTGTTTTTT.